This TCR beta chain was sequenced in a study of T cell changes during pregnancy in multiple sclerosis. Germline V gene data show CDR1 as MNHEY and CDR2 as SMNVEV (reference sequence). This CDR3 is 14 amino acids long. With 6 bases removed from V and 3 bases from J, the gap between germline ends came to 12 bases. Data came from immunoSEQ multiplex PCR; TCRdb stores just in-frame clones and leaves some out. This table holds around 100,000 clones, 85% to 95% found once. The specimen was peripheral blood, collected before pregnancy. The genes are TRBV27 and TRBJ2-1; D possibly corresponds to TRBD1 (5 bases). This sequence was found in a female donor with multiple sclerosis, enrolled in a pregnancy study. The CDR3 DNA sequence: TGTGCCAGCAGGTCAGGGCTCAACTACAATGAGCAGTTCTTC. As protein: CASRSGLNYNEQFF.